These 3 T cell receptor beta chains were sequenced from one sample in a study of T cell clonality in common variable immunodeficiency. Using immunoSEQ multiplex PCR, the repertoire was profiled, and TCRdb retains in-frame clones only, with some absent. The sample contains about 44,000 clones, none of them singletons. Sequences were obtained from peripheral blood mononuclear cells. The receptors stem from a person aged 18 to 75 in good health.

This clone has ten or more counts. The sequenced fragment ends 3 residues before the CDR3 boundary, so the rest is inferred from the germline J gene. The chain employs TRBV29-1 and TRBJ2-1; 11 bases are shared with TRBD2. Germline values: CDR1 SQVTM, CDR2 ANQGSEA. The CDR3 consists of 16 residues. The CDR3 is CSGFLAGGLLNNEQFF. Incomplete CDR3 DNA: TGCAGTGGATTTTTAGCGGGAGGGCTTTTGAACAATGAG.

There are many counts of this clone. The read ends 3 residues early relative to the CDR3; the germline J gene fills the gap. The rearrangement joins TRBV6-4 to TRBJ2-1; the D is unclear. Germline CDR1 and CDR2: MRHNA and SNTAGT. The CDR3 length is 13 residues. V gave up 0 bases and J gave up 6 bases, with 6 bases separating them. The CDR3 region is CASSDSGSNEQFF. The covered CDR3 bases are TGTGCCAGCAGTGACTCAGGGTCCAATGAG.

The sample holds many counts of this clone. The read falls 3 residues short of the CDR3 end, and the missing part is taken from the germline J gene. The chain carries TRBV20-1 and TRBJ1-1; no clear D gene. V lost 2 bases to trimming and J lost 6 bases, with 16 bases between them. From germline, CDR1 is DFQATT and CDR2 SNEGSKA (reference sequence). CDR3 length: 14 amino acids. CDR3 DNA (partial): TGCAGTGCTAGAAGGTCGGCGGCCAGCGCTGAA. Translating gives CSARRSAASAE. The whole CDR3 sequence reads CSARRSAASAEAFF.